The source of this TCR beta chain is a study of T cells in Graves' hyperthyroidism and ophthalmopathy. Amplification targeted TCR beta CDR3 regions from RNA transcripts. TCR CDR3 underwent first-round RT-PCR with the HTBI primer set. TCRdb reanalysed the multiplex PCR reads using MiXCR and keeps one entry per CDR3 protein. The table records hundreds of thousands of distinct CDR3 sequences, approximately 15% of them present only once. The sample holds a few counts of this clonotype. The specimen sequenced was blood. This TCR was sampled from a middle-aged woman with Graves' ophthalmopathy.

CDR3: CASRTGQSTDTQYF. The CDR3 coding sequence is TGTGCCAGCAGAACGGGACAGAGCACAGATACGCAGTATTTT. The chain combines TRBV6-1 with TRBJ2-3, with 7 bases fitting TRBD1. V shed 6 bases and J 0 bases; nucleotides not matched to a gene: 3. CDR1 MNHNS and CDR2 SASEGT come from the germline V gene. The CDR3 is made up of 14 amino acids.